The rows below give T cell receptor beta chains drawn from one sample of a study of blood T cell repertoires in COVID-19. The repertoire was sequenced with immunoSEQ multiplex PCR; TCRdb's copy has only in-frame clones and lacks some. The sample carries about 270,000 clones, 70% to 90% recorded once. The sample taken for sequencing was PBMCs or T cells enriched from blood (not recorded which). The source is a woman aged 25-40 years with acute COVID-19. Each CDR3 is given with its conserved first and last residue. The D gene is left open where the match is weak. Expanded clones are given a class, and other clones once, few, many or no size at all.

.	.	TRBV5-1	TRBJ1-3	CASSLSGSSSGNTIYF	TGCGCCAGCAGCTTGTCGGGGTCTAGCTCTGGAAACACCATATATTTT
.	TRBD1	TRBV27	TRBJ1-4	CASSQSEGAWEKLFF	TGTGCCAGCAGTCAAAGTGAGGGGGCTTGGGAAAAACTGTTTTTT
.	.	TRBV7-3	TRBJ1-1	CASSLAGGGSGTEAFF	TGTGCCAGCAGCTTAGCCGGGGGCGGGAGTGGGACTGAAGCTTTCTTT
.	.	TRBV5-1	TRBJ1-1	CASSFSTEEAFF	TGCGCCAGCAGCTTTTCGACAGAAGAAGCTTTCTTT
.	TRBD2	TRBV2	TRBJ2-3	CASSDELAASTDTQYF	TGTGCCAGCAGTGATGAGCTAGCGGCTAGCACAGATACGCAGTATTTT
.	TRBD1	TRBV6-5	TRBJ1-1	CASSFQGVGTEAFF	TGTGCCAGCAGTTTCCAGGGGGTGGGCACTGAAGCTTTCTTT
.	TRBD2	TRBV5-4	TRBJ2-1	CASSSSGGSHNEQFF	TGTGCCAGCAGCTCCAGCGGGGGTAGCCACAATGAGCAGTTCTTC
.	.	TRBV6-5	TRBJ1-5	CASSTPRGNQPQHF	TGTGCCAGCAGTACCCCGCGGGGCAATCAGCCCCAGCATTTT
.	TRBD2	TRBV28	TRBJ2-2	CASSILAGGNTGELFF	TGTGCCAGCAGTATATTAGCGGGAGGGAACACCGGGGAGCTGTTTTTT
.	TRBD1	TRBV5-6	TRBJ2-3	CASSVRSQGITDTQYF	TGTGCCAGCAGCGTGAGGTCACAGGGGATCACAGATACGCAGTATTTT
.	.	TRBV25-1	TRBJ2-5	CASRAPVGGGGQETQYF	TGTGCCAGCAGGGCCCCCGTGGGGGGAGGTGGCCAAGAGACCCAGTACTTC
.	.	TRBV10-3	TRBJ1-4	CAISDRTNEKLFF	TGTGCCATCAGTGACAGGACTAATGAAAAACTGTTTTTT
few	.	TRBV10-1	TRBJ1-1	CASSEFPSAEAFF	TGCGCCAGCAGTGAATTCCCAAGCGCTGAAGCTTTCTTT
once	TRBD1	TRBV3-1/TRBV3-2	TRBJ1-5	CASSMTGGHQPQHF	TGTGCCAGCAGCATGACAGGGGGCCATCAGCCCCAGCATTTT
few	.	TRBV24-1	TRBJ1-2	CATSDPTQGHGYTF	TGTGCCACCAGTGACCCAACACAGGGACACGGCTACACCTTC
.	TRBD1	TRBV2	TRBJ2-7	CASKGATSYYEQYF	TGTGCCAGCAAGGGGGCCACAAGTTACTACGAGCAGTACTTC
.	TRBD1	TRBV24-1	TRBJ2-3	CATSDFWGTGLTDTQYF	TGTGCCACCAGTGATTTTTGGGGGACAGGGCTAACAGATACGCAGTATTTT
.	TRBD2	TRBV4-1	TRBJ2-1	CASSQDWLAGVGQFF	TGCGCCAGCAGCCAAGATTGGCTAGCGGGAGTAGGTCAGTTCTTC
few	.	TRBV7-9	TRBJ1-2	CASSLGSGVGRSYTF	TGTGCCAGCAGCTTAGGTTCGGGGGTTGGCAGAAGCTACACCTTC
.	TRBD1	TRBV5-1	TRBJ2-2	CASSLNRGGGGELFF	TGCGCCAGCAGCTTGAACAGGGGCGGTGGCGGGGAGCTGTTTTTT
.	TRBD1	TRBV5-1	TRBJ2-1	CASSTGRDRLDNEQFF	TGCGCCAGCAGCACAGGACGGGACAGACTCGACAATGAGCAGTTCTTC
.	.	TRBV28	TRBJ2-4	CASSLEQAGVRNIQYF	TGTGCCAGCAGTTTAGAACAAGCAGGGGTCCGGAACATTCAGTACTTC
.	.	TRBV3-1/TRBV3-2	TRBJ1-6	CASSPPGLDSYNSPLHF	TGTGCCAGCAGCCCTCCGGGACTAGATTCCTATAATTCACCCCTCCACTTT
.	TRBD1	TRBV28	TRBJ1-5	CASSGHDRGHQPQHF	TGTGCCAGCAGTGGCCATGACAGGGGGCATCAGCCCCAGCATTTT
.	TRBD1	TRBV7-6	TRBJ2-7	CASSSDTGQVTYEQYF	TGTGCCAGCAGCTCCGATACAGGACAGGTGACCTACGAGCAGTACTTC
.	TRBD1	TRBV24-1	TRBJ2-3	CATSDPGQEKGDTQYF	TGTGCCACCAGTGATCCGGGACAGGAAAAGGGGGATACGCAGTATTTT
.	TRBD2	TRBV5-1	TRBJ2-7	CASSSHVSGSPRGYEQYF	TGCGCCAGCAGCTCCCACGTTAGCGGGAGCCCCAGGGGGTACGAGCAGTACTTC
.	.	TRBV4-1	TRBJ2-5	CASSPWDTETQYF	TGCGCCAGCAGCCCGTGGGACACCGAGACCCAGTACTTC
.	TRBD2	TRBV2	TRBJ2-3	CASTGLAGGDTQYF	TGTGCCAGCACGGGACTAGCGGGAGGAGATACGCAGTATTTT
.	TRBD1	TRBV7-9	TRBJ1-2	CASISGQGLNGYTF	TGTGCCAGCATCTCCGGACAGGGCTTAAATGGCTACACCTTC
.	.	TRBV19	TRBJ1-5	CASSILPGDSNQPQHF	TGTGCCAGTAGTATATTACCAGGGGATAGCAATCAGCCCCAGCATTTT
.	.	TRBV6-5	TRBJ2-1	CASSYTRSSYNEQFF	TGTGCCAGCAGTTATACACGGAGCTCCTACAATGAGCAGTTCTTC
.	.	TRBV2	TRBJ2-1	CASIRRAGPNEQFF	TGTGCCAGCATCAGGAGGGCAGGGCCTAATGAGCAGTTCTTC
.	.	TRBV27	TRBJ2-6	CASSLNGGANVLTF	TGTGCCAGCAGTCTCAACGGGGGGGCCAACGTCCTGACTTTC
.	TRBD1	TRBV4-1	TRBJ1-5	CASSQPGTPGGGPQHF	TGCGCCAGCAGCCAACCCGGGACTCCAGGGGGTGGGCCCCAGCATTTT
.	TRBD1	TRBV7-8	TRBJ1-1	CASSLTGGKGGTEAFF	TGTGCCAGCAGCTTAACAGGGGGAAAAGGGGGCACTGAAGCTTTCTTT
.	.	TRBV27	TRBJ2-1	CASSLLGLQNNEQFF	TGTGCCAGCAGTTTACTTGGACTACAAAACAATGAGCAGTTCTTC
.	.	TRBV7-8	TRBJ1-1	CASSRESGRSTEAFF	TGTGCCAGCTCCAGGGAAAGTGGGAGGAGCACTGAAGCTTTCTTT
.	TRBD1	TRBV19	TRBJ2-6	CASRDRGLGANVLTF	TGTGCCAGTAGGGACAGGGGGCTCGGGGCCAACGTCCTGACTTTC
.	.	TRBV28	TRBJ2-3	CASTAGGGPYGDTQYF	TGTGCCAGCACCGCAGGCGGGGGCCCATATGGAGATACGCAGTATTTT
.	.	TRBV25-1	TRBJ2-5	CASSDRSGPETQYF	TGTGCCAGCAGTGATCGGTCGGGTCCGGAGACCCAGTACTTC
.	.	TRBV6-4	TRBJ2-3	CASSLGGADTQYF	TGTGCCAGCTCCCTTGGAGGAGCAGATACGCAGTATTTT
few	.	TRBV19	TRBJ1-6	CASSIQVGNSPLHF	TGTGCCAGTAGTATTCAGGTTGGGAATTCACCCCTCCACTTT
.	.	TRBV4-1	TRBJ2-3	CASSQAAGGTDTQYF	TGCGCCAGCAGCCAAGCGGCAGGGGGCACAGATACGCAGTATTTT
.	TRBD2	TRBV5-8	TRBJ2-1	CASSPGGGSEQFF	TGTGCCAGCAGCCCCGGGGGGGGCTCCGAGCAGTTCTTC
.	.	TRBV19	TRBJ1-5	CASKEGRQPQHF	TGTGCCAGTAAGGAGGGTCGACAGCCCCAGCATTTT
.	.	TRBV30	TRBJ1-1	CAWTRGASTEAFF	TGTGCCTGGACCCGGGGGGCGAGCACTGAAGCTTTCTTT
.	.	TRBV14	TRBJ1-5	CASSPDQPQHF	TGTGCCAGCAGCCCCGATCAGCCCCAGCATTTT
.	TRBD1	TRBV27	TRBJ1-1	CASSLIGRGREAFF	TGTGCCAGCAGTTTAATCGGAAGGGGGCGAGAAGCTTTCTTT
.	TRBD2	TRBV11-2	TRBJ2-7	CASRKVAGAYEQYF	TGTGCCAGCAGAAAGGTTGCGGGAGCCTACGAGCAGTACTTC
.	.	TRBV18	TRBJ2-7	CASSPGGGAYEQYF	TGTGCCAGCTCACCTGGAGGGGGCGCCTACGAGCAGTACTTC
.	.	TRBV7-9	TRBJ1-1	CASMGSGRHTEAFF	TGTGCCAGCATGGGCTCGGGGAGGCACACTGAAGCTTTCTTT
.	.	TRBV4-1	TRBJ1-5	CASSQGPSREPQHF	TGCGCCAGCAGCCAAGGCCCCTCTCGGGAGCCCCAGCATTTT
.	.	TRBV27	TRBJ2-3	CASSKSSGTDTQYF	TGTGCCAGCAGCAAATCAAGCGGTACAGATACGCAGTATTTT
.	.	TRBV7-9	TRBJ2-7	CASSLVSRGLLEQYF	TGTGCCAGCAGCTTAGTATCCAGGGGCCTTCTCGAGCAGTACTTC